A selection of T cell receptor beta chains follows, all from one sample in a study of regulatory T cells in long-lasting Graves disease. Using its own MiXCR run on the multiplex PCR reads, TCRdb lists one record per CDR3 protein. This sample carries roughly 560,000 distinct CDR3 sequences, about 16% of them seen once, and the ten largest clones take 20% to 30%. The same sample was also studied in work on T cells in Graves' hyperthyroidism and ophthalmopathy.

The sequences come from peripheral blood mononuclear cells (PBMCs), collected at new diagnosis, from a patient treated with antithyroid drugs. The receptor source for this set is a woman in her forties or fifties with Graves disease. The CDR3 runs from the conserved cysteine through the conserved F or W. Fields, in order: CDR3 DNA, CDR3 protein, J gene, clone size, V gene, D gene. D genes are given only for firm matches. Size is stated for part of the rows, as once, few or many counts, or as a class when the clone is expanded.

CDR3nt: TGTGCCACCAGTCAGCAGGGGATCAATCAGCCCCAGCATTTT
CDR3aa: CATSQQGINQPQHF
j_gene: TRBJ1-5
abundance: many
v_gene: TRBV24-1
d_gene: .

CDR3nt: TGTGCCAGCAGCCCTTCCAGGGAAATCACCGGGGAGCTGTTTTTT
CDR3aa: CASSPSREITGELFF
j_gene: TRBJ2-2
abundance: .
v_gene: TRBV11-3
d_gene: .

CDR3nt: TGTGCCAGCTCACCACGGCTACCGGGACAGGGGACTTATGGCTACACCTTC
CDR3aa: CASSPRLPGQGTYGYTF
j_gene: TRBJ1-2
abundance: .
v_gene: TRBV18
d_gene: TRBD1

CDR3nt: TGTGCCAGCAATGGGGCAGGGGACACTGAAGCTTTCTTT
CDR3aa: CASNGAGDTEAFF
j_gene: TRBJ1-1
abundance: few
v_gene: TRBV28
d_gene: .

CDR3nt: TGTGCCTGGAGCCAGGGCTACTATGGCTACACCTTC
CDR3aa: CAWSQGYYGYTF
j_gene: TRBJ1-2
abundance: many
v_gene: TRBV30
d_gene: .

CDR3nt: TGTGCCAGCAGCTTGGGCCTAAGCTCCTACAGTGAGCAGTTCTTC
CDR3aa: CASSLGLSSYSEQFF
j_gene: TRBJ2-1
abundance: .
v_gene: TRBV5-6
d_gene: .

CDR3nt: TGTGCCAGCAGCCCGAGACTAGCGGGGGGGCCAGGCGGGGAGCTGTTTTTT
CDR3aa: CASSPRLAGGPGGELFF
j_gene: TRBJ2-2
abundance: many
v_gene: TRBV11-2
d_gene: TRBD2

CDR3nt: TGTGCCAGCAGTTCCTCCAGGGGAGGCGAGCAGTACTTC
CDR3aa: CASSSSRGGEQYF
j_gene: TRBJ2-7
abundance: many
v_gene: TRBV12-3/TRBV12-4
d_gene: .

CDR3nt: TGCAGCTCATCACATTCGAACACTGAAGCTTTCTTT
CDR3aa: CSSSHSNTEAFF
j_gene: TRBJ1-1
abundance: many
v_gene: TRBV29-1
d_gene: .

CDR3nt: TGCGCCAGCAGCCCCATCGGGGGGCGGTTAATTGAAAAACTGTTTTTT
CDR3aa: CASSPIGGRLIEKLFF
j_gene: TRBJ1-4
abundance: few
v_gene: TRBV4-1
d_gene: .

CDR3nt: TGTGCCAGCAGCTTAGTAGGGTGGGATGGCTACACCTTC
CDR3aa: CASSLVGWDGYTF
j_gene: TRBJ1-2
abundance: many
v_gene: TRBV7-2
d_gene: .

CDR3nt: TGTGCCAGCAGGAGGGGCAAGAACACCGGGGAGCTGTTTTTT
CDR3aa: CASRRGKNTGELFF
j_gene: TRBJ2-2
abundance: few
v_gene: TRBV28
d_gene: .

CDR3nt: TGTGCCAGCAGTTACTCTCGGCCCCAAGGGGAGACCCAGTACTTC
CDR3aa: CASSYSRPQGETQYF
j_gene: TRBJ2-5
abundance: many
v_gene: TRBV6-9
d_gene: .

CDR3nt: TGTGCCAGCAGCTTAATGTCTGGAGGGACCGGGGAGCTGTTTTTT
CDR3aa: CASSLMSGGTGELFF
j_gene: TRBJ2-2
abundance: few
v_gene: TRBV7-3
d_gene: .

CDR3nt: TGTGCCAGCAGTTTGACAGGGGGAACTAATGAAAAACTGTTTTTT
CDR3aa: CASSLTGGTNEKLFF
j_gene: TRBJ1-4
abundance: many
v_gene: TRBV28
d_gene: TRBD1

CDR3nt: TGTGCCAGCAGTGGAGTATACACTGAAGCTTTCTTT
CDR3aa: CASSGVYTEAFF
j_gene: TRBJ1-1
abundance: many
v_gene: TRBV6-2/TRBV6-3
d_gene: .

CDR3nt: TGTGCCAGCAGCTCGGACAGACCGCTAAAAAACACCGGGGAGCTGTTTTTT
CDR3aa: CASSSDRPLKNTGELFF
j_gene: TRBJ2-2
abundance: many
v_gene: TRBV7-2
d_gene: .

CDR3nt: TGCAGCGAAAAAGGGGTCCCGGGACTTACAACCTACGATCAGTACTTC
CDR3aa: CSEKGVPGLTTYDQYF
j_gene: TRBJ2-5
abundance: .
v_gene: TRBV29-1
d_gene: .

CDR3nt: TGTGCCAGCACCTCGGAGAACTCCTATAATTCACCCCTCCACTTT
CDR3aa: CASTSENSYNSPLHF
j_gene: TRBJ1-6
abundance: many
v_gene: TRBV6-1
d_gene: .

CDR3nt: TGTGCCAGCAGCGTAGCCTCTGGGGGCCGTAACAGTGAGCAGTTCTTC
CDR3aa: CASSVASGGRNSEQFF
j_gene: TRBJ2-1
abundance: .
v_gene: TRBV9
d_gene: .

CDR3nt: TGTGCCAGCAGCGTAGTAGTAGCGGGGGGGAGGGAGACCCAGTACTTC
CDR3aa: CASSVVVAGGRETQYF
j_gene: TRBJ2-5
abundance: .
v_gene: TRBV9
d_gene: TRBD2

CDR3nt: TGTGCCATCCGGGGAACAGGGGAATTGAACACTGAAGCTTTCTTT
CDR3aa: CAIRGTGELNTEAFF
j_gene: TRBJ1-1
abundance: few
v_gene: TRBV10-3
d_gene: TRBD1

CDR3nt: TGTGCCAGCGCCTTTCCCCGGGCTCCCATGGCCCCTAACTATGGCTACGCCTTC
CDR3aa: CASAFPRAPMAPNYGYAF
j_gene: TRBJ1-2
abundance: many
v_gene: TRBV28
d_gene: .